This record looks at one TCR beta chain sequence and its context. No antigen is known for it. The source of the sample is a study of T cell repertoires in cytomegalovirus infection. TCRdb re-called the reads with MiXCR, one entry per CDR3 protein. The sample has 200,000 to 300,000 distinct CDR3 sequences, roughly 9% seen once. The study, taken as a whole, reports: Ex vivo, HLA-C-restricted CMV-specific TCR beta clonotypes prevailed over the rest of the response.

This TCR was recovered from a human donor in good health (CMV status not recorded). Some clones in this sample may be carry-over from other donors' samples. The source material was PBMCs.

CDR3: CASGTQGNSNQPQHF. CDR3 nucleotides: TGTGCCAGCGGCACACAGGGGAACAGCAATCAGCCCCAGCATTTT. The genes are TRBV7-2 and TRBJ1-5, with TRBD1 matching over 7 bases. Germline V gene data show CDR1 as SGHTA and CDR2 as FQGNSA. This CDR3 region has 15 residues. V dropped 8 bases and J dropped 1; count of bases not matched to a gene: 8.